Detailed here is one T cell receptor beta chain. Sequencing was performed with immunoSEQ multiplex PCR; in TCRdb, only in-frame clones are kept and a portion is missing. Of fewer than 7,000 clones in the sample, 70% to 85% were seen once. This entry belongs to a study of tumor T cells in aggressive B-cell lymphoma. Germline loops: CDR1 GTSNPN, CDR2 SVGIG (reference sequence). V shed 0 bases, J shed 0 bases, and the junction held 7 bases outside the gene matches. The CDR3 totals 16 residues. The J gene is TRBJ2-7, the V gene TRBV30; TRBD1 matches at 8 bases. The sequence derives from an adult with diffuse large B cell lymphoma. The sequencing input was tumor tissue. The CDR3 bases are TGTGCCTGGAGTGTACACCGGACAGGGAACTCCTACGAGCAGTACTTC. Protein: CAWSVHRTGNSYEQYF.